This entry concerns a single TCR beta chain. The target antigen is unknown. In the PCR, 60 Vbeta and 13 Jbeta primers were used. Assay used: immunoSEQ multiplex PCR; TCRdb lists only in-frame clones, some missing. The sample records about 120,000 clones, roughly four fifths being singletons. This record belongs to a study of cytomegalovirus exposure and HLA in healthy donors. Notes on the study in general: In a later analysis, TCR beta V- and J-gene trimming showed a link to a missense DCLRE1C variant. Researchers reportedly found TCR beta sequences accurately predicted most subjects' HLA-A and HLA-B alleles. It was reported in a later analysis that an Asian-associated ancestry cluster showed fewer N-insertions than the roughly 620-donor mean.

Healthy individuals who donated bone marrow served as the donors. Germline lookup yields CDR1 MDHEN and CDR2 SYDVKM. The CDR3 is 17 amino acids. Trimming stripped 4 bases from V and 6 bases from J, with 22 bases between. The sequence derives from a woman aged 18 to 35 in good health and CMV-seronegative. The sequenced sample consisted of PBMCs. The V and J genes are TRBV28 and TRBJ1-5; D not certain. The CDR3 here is CASSSTSPGVTRQPQHF. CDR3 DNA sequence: TGTGCCAGCAGTTCTACCTCCCCGGGAGTCACACGTCAGCCCCAGCATTTT.